This T cell receptor (beta chain) was profiled in a study of T cell changes during pregnancy in multiple sclerosis. Looked up from germline, CDR1 is SEHNR and CDR2 is FQNEAQ (reference sequence). V shed 5 bases, J shed 4 bases, and the junction held 9 bases outside the gene matches. This CDR3 contains 15 residues. TCRdb keeps only in-frame clones here, not all; method: immunoSEQ multiplex PCR. The sample holds roughly 27,000 clones, about 84% seen once. This TCR derives from a female donor with multiple sclerosis, enrolled in a pregnancy study. The specimen was CD8+ T cells from peripheral blood mononuclear cells, collected after pregnancy. The gene calls are TRBV7-9 and TRBJ1-1, with 8 bases matching TRBD1. The CDR3 DNA is TGTGCCAGCAGCCCCCCCCTCGACAGGGGCACTGAAGCTTTCTTT. As protein: CASSPPLDRGTEAFF.